What follows are 27 T cell receptor beta chains derived from one specimen sequenced in a study of immune heterogeneity within non-small cell lung tumors. Using 32 V and 13 J primers, multiplex PCR amplified TCR beta CDR3. TCRdb independently ran MiXCR on the multiplex PCR reads; one entry per CDR3 protein. The sample has approximately 5,000 distinct CDR3 sequences, approximately 22% seen once. Each sample used roughly 590 ng of genomic DNA from bulk tumor tissue. Several biopsies were spaced far apart within each primary tumor and obtained as surgery took place. Untreated, newly diagnosed non-small cell lung cancer patients underwent curative surgery. Material: lung tumor tissue. Every receptor here comes from a man aged 55 to 70 with non-small cell lung cancer.

This clonotype came up a few times. The chain uses TRBV11-2 and TRBJ2-1; 14 nucleotides line up with TRBD2. The CDR3 sequence is 19 residues long. Germline-derived CDR1 and CDR2 are SGHAT and FQNNGV. Trimming removed 4 bases from V and 1 base from J; junction bases left unmatched: 9. CDR3 sequence (DNA): TGTGCCAGCAGCTCTACCGGGACTAGCGGGAGTGCTTCCTACAATGAGCAGTTCTTC. Residues: CASSSTGTSGSASYNEQFF.

This rearrangement joins TRBV5-1 to TRBJ2-3; 8 bases fit TRBD1. The CDR3 length is 16 residues. Germline V lookup: CDR1 SGHRS, CDR2 YFSETQ. The V gene end was trimmed by 6 bases and the J gene end by 0 bases; junction bases not matched to a gene: 9. The CDR3 spells CASKQGASGSTDTQYF. The CDR3 bases are TGCGCCAGCAAGCAGGGGGCGAGTGGGAGCACAGATACGCAGTATTTT.

This clonotype was observed a few times. V and J are TRBV9 and TRBJ1-2; no clear D. With 6 bases removed from V and 5 bases from J, the gap between germline ends came to 8 bases. Per the germline V gene, CDR1 is SGDLS and CDR2 is YYNGEE. CDR3 size: 11 residues. The CDR3 DNA is TGTGCCAGCATCGGATTGTATGGCTACACCTTC. Its translation is CASIGLYGYTF.

This clonotype was seen a handful of times. This chain connects TRBV3-1 to TRBJ2-3; 10 nucleotides line up with TRBD2. The length of the CDR3 is 16 residues. The germline V gene encodes CDR1 LGHDT and CDR2 YNNKEL (reference sequence). V shed 6 bases and J 2 bases; nucleotides not matched to a gene: 8. The CDR3 sequence is CASRRTSGGFTDTQYF. The DNA of the CDR3 is TGTGCCAGCAGAAGGACTAGCGGAGGTTTCACAGATACGCAGTATTTT.

This clonotype was detected only a few times. The chain joins TRBV11-2 to TRBJ2-7; 10 positions agree with TRBD2. Germline CDR1 reads SGHAT; CDR2 reads FQNNGV. The CDR3 covers 14 residues. V was clipped by 1 base and J by 3 bases; unmatched bases: 0. The CDR3 DNA follows: TGTGCCAGCAGCTTAGGGACTAGCGGCTACGAGCAGTACTTC. It encodes CASSLGTSGYEQYF.

This clonotype qualifies as medium-sized. This rearrangement joins TRBV9 to TRBJ1-2; no definite D call. Germline lookup yields CDR1 SGDLS and CDR2 YYNGEE. Trimming took off 2 bases at V and 0 bases at J, with 8 bases between the two ends. This CDR3 comprises 14 residues. CDR3 bases: TGTGCCAGCAGCGTTGAACCAGCTAACTATGGCTACACCTTC. This gives the protein CASSVEPANYGYTF.

By share of the sample, this clonotype is medium-sized. The chain uses TRBV12-3 or TRBV12-4 and TRBJ2-7, with D possibly matching TRBD2 (6 bases). The CDR3 length is 15 residues. The V and J ends lost 5 bases and 0 bases respectively, with 14 bases between them. The CDR3: CASSLRGTASYEQYF. As DNA, the CDR3 is TGTGCCAGCAGTCTTCGCGGGACTGCCTCCTACGAGCAGTACTTC.

This clonotype was counted a few times. V usage is TRBV28 and J usage is TRBJ2-6; D remains unclear. CDR3 length: 16 amino acids. Germline values: CDR1 MDHEN, CDR2 SYDVKM. Trimming pared 1 base from V and 0 bases from J, leaving 7 bases between. The DNA of the CDR3 is TGTGCCAGCAGTTTATCCTGGGGCTCTGGGGCCAACGTCCTGACTTTC. Protein: CASSLSWGSGANVLTF.

The J gene is TRBJ2-3, the V gene TRBV25-1; D is uncertain. Germline assignment: CDR1 MGHDK and CDR2 SYGVNS. CDR3 length: 11 amino acids. The V gene lost 6 bases and the J gene lost 10 bases, with 11 bases spanning the gap. The CDR3 sequence: CASRGDIAQYF. CDR3 coding DNA: TGTGCCAGCAGGGGTGATATAGCGCAGTATTTT.

The V call is TRBV12-3 or TRBV12-4, the J call TRBJ2-7; D not resolved. Deletions cut 6 bases from V and 0 bases from J, with 18 bases between. The CDR3 length is 16 residues. CDR3 DNA sequence: TGTGCCAGCAGCTCGGTAATTACGGAGAGCTCCTACGAGCAGTACTTC. Translated: CASSSVITESSYEQYF.

This clonotype qualifies as medium-sized. The chain has TRBV28 and TRBJ2-3; 10 bases match TRBD2. CDR1 is MDHEN and CDR2 is SYDVKM in the germline V gene. Losses at the gene ends were 6 bases for V and 8 bases for J; bases not matched to a gene: 8. The CDR3 extends over 14 amino acids. The CDR3 bases are TGTGCCAGCAGCCGACCTAGCGGGAGTTTTACGCAGTATTTT. It is translated as CASSRPSGSFTQYF.

Comments on this clonotype: An end of the junction does not agree with germline; a read error may underlie this. This chain joins TRBV7-2 and TRBJ1-1, with D unresolved. The CDR3 length is 15 residues. Germline V gives CDR1 SGHTA, CDR2 FQGNSA. The CDR3: CASSLVSNTNSEAFF. The CDR3 DNA is TGTGCCAGCAGCTTAGTAAGCAATACGAACTCTGAAGCTTTCTTT.

The chain has TRBV7-3 and TRBJ2-1, with unresolved D. V was pared by 5 bases and J by 0 bases, with 11 bases between. CDR1 is SGHTA, CDR2 FQGTGA, per germline. The CDR3 runs to 15 residues. CDR3 nucleotide sequence: TGTGCCAGCAGCCCGACGAGGAGCTCCTACAATGAGCAGTTCTTC. It codes for CASSPTRSSYNEQFF.

Judged by abundance, this clonotype is medium-sized. V gene TRBV7-8 combines with J gene TRBJ1-2; TRBD1 is a possible D gene (5 bases). This CDR3 spans 13 amino acids. Trimming cost V 3 bases and J 10 bases, with 15 bases left between them. Germline CDR1 reads SGHVS; CDR2 reads FQNEAQ. Here the CDR3 reads CASSFTGTPVYTF. The CDR3, as DNA: TGTGCCAGCAGCTTTACCGGGACCCCGGTCTACACCTTC.

The chain links TRBV20-1 to TRBJ1-3; no clear D gene. Germline V lookup: CDR1 DFQATT, CDR2 SNEGSKA (reference sequence). CDR3 size: 14 residues. The germline V and J ends were trimmed by 3 bases and 3 bases, with 12 bases remaining between them. Here the CDR3 DNA reads TGCAGTGCTAGTCTACTGGCGAATGGAAACACCATATATTTT. It codes for CSASLLANGNTIYF.

To note about this clonotype: A much larger clone sits a single nucleotide away, making a read error possible. The CDR3 sequence: CASSYHSRGTVELFF. The DNA for the CDR3 is TGTGCCAGCAGTTACCACAGTAGGGGCACCGTGGAGCTGTTTTTT. The chain joins TRBV6-2 or TRBV6-3 to TRBJ2-2; the D gene is possibly TRBD1 (5 bases). This CDR3 spans 15 amino acids. The germline CDR1 and CDR2 sequences are MNHEY and SVGEGT.

By proportion, this clonotype is medium-sized. The V gene is TRBV6-2 or TRBV6-3, the J gene TRBJ2-1; TRBD2 might be the D (5 bases). The CDR3 extends over 11 amino acids. Germline loops: CDR1 MNHEY, CDR2 SVGEGT. The V gene lost 3 bases and the J gene lost 14 bases, with 11 bases spanning the gap. CDR3 region: CASSYAGWEFF. The CDR3 DNA follows: TGTGCCAGCAGTTATGCGGGTTGGGAGTTCTTC.

The rearrangement links TRBV3-1 to TRBJ1-1, with D unclear. From germline, CDR1 is LGHDT and CDR2 YNNKEL (reference sequence). V was shortened by 0 bases and J by 4 bases, with 9 bases between the two germline ends. This CDR3 spans 14 amino acids. The CDR3 reads CASSQDVTTTEAFF. DNA of the CDR3: TGTGCCAGCAGCCAAGATGTAACAACCACTGAAGCTTTCTTT. The full variable domain, completed using reference TRBV3-1 and TRBJ1-1, is DTAVSQTPKYLVTQMGNDKSIKCEQNLGHDTMYWYKQDSKKFLKIMFSYNNKELIINETVPNRFSPKSPDKAHLNLHINSLELGDSAVYFCASSQDVTTTEAFFGQGTRLTVV.

The chain carries TRBV10-3 and TRBJ2-7; possible D gene TRBD1, 5 bases. This CDR3 has 12 residues. CDR1 and CDR2 from the germline V gene are ENHRY and SYGVKD. CDR3 sequence: CALGPESGEQYF. For the CDR3, the DNA is TGTGCGTTGGGGCCAGAATCGGGCGAGCAGTACTTC.

This clonotype was counted a few times. The chain couples TRBV28 to TRBJ1-4, with a weak D call TRBD1 (6 bases). This CDR3 is built from 15 residues. The V end was cut by 5 bases, the J end by 4 bases, with 14 bases between. Germline assignment: CDR1 MDHEN and CDR2 SYDVKM. The CDR3: CASSATRTVNEKLFF. As DNA, the CDR3 is TGTGCCAGCAGTGCTACCCGGACAGTTAATGAAAAACTGTTTTTT.

This clonotype rates as large. The chain combines TRBV6-2 or TRBV6-3 with TRBJ2-7, with no clear D. CDR1 is MNHEY and CDR2 is SVGEGT in the germline V gene. The V and J ends lost 4 bases and 6 bases respectively, with 10 bases between them. This CDR3 contains 12 residues. DNA of the CDR3: TGTGCCAGCAGTTTCCCTGGGTCCGAGCAGTACTTC. This codes for CASSFPGSEQYF.

V gene TRBV7-3 combines with J gene TRBJ1-1; D not resolved. The V end lost 5 bases, the J end lost 1 base, and 11 bases lay between the germline ends. This CDR3 region has 14 residues. Germline CDR1 and CDR2: SGHTA and FQGTGA. The chain's CDR3 is CASSPYGENTEAFF. Here the CDR3 DNA reads TGTGCCAGCAGCCCTTACGGGGAGAACACTGAAGCTTTCTTT.

This chain connects TRBV2 to TRBJ2-6, with TRBD1 as a possible D gene (5 bases). With 2 bases removed from V and 1 base from J, the gap between germline ends came to 15 bases. Germline loops: CDR1 SNHLY, CDR2 FYNNEI. The CDR3 spans 18 residues. The chain's CDR3 is CASSELGVPYSGANVLTF. The CDR3 nucleotides read TGTGCCAGCAGTGAACTAGGGGTTCCGTATTCTGGGGCCAACGTCCTGACTTTC.

The chain employs TRBV3-1 and TRBJ2-7, with 13 bases lining up with TRBD2. V lost 6 bases, J lost 4 bases, and 0 bases stayed unmatched. Germline CDR1 is LGHDT and CDR2 is YNNKEL (reference sequence). This CDR3 contains 13 residues. CDR3: CASRGLAGYEQYF. DNA of the CDR3: TGTGCCAGCAGGGGACTAGCGGGATACGAGCAGTACTTC.

This clonotype is classed as medium-sized (0.01 to 0.1%). The chain recombines TRBV5-1 with TRBJ2-7; tentative D call: TRBD1 (6 bases). Germline V CDR1 and CDR2: SGHRS, YFSETQ. This CDR3 has 15 residues. The V end lost 4 bases, the J end lost 6 bases, and 20 bases lay between the germline ends. The DNA of the CDR3 is TGCGCCAGCAGCCTCCAGACAGGATTGGGACCCGAGCAGTACTTC. It translates to CASSLQTGLGPEQYF. The full variable domain, rest sourced from reference TRBV5-1 and TRBJ2-7, is KAGVTQTPRYLIKTRGQQVTLSCSPISGHRSVSWYQQTPGQGLQFLFEYFSETQRNKGNFPGRFSGRQFSNSRSEMNVSTLELGDSALYLCASSLQTGLGPEQYFGPGTRLTVT.

This clonotype was detected a few times. The chain carries TRBV20-1 and TRBJ2-5; TRBD2 agrees at 10 bases. This CDR3 has 13 amino acids. Trimming removed 5 bases from V and 2 bases from J; junction bases left unmatched: 2. CDR1 is DFQATT and CDR2 is SNEGSKA in the germline V gene (reference sequence). In DNA, the CDR3 is TGCAGTGCTGGAGCGGGGGGGCAAGAGACCCAGTACTTC. As protein: CSAGAGGQETQYF.

This clonotype is deemed medium-sized. The rearrangement links TRBV7-9 to TRBJ1-2; possible D gene TRBD1, 5 bases. Germline CDR1 is SEHNR and CDR2 is FQNEAQ (reference sequence). Trimming removed 0 bases from V and 2 bases from J, with 13 bases in between. The CDR3 is made up of 16 amino acids. CDR3 nucleotides: TGTGCCAGCAGCTTAGCGGGAGGACAATCCAACTATGGCTACACCTTC. It is translated as CASSLAGGQSNYGYTF.